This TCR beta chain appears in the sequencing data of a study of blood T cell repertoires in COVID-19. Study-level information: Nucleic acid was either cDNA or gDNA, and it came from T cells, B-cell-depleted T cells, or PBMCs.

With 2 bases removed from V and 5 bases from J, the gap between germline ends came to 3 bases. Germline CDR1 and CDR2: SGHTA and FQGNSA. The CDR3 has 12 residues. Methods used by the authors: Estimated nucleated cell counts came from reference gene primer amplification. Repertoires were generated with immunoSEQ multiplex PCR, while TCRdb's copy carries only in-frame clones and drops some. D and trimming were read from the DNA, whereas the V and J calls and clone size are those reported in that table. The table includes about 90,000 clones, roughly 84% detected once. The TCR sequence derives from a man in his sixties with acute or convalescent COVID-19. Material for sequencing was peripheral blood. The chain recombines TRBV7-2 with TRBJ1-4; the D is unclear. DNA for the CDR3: TGTGCCAGCAGCTTACTGAATGAAAAACTGTTTTTT. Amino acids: CASSLLNEKLFF.